The 19 T cell receptor beta chains reported below all come from one sample, sequenced in a study of T cells in Graves' hyperthyroidism and ophthalmopathy. Amplification targeted TCR beta CDR3 regions from RNA transcripts. In the first-round RT-PCR of the TCR CDR3, the HTBI primer set was used. TCRdb reprocessed the multiplex PCR reads via MiXCR and lists one record per CDR3 protein. This repertoire shows roughly 500,000 distinct CDR3 sequences, around a quarter found once; its top ten account for about 11%. The sample consisted of blood. The receptors shown here come from a woman aged 25 to 39 with Graves' ophthalmopathy.

The table lists this clonotype with many counts. V and J are TRBV6-5 and TRBJ1-2; no clear D. The length of the CDR3 is 15 residues. Germline loops: CDR1 MNHEY, CDR2 SVGAGI. Trimming pared 0 bases from V and 6 bases from J, leaving 14 bases between. The CDR3: CASSYSILTTHGYTF. The CDR3 bases are TGTGCCAGCAGTTACTCGATCTTAACTACCCATGGCTACACCTTC.

This clonotype was recorded many times. The genes are TRBV9 and TRBJ2-2; maybe TRBD1 (7 bases). V was pared by 0 bases and J by 3 bases, with 12 bases between. The CDR3 length is 16 residues. CDR1 SGDLS and CDR2 YYNGEE come from the germline V gene. This CDR3 reads CASSVAGGGYTGELFF. The CDR3 coding sequence is TGTGCCAGCAGCGTAGCAGGAGGGGGCTACACCGGGGAGCTGTTTTTT.

This chain uses TRBV6-1 with TRBJ2-7; the D gene is possibly TRBD2 (5 bases). The ends were cut back, 4 bases at V and 6 bases at J, with 10 bases in the middle. Germline V CDR1 and CDR2: MNHNS, SASEGT. The CDR3 totals 12 residues. CDR3 nucleotides: TGTGCCAGCAGTGGGGTCGAGGGCGAGCAGTACTTC. As protein: CASSGVEGEQYF.

The table lists this clonotype with many counts. Just one base apart from a much larger clone, this may be a read error. The rearrangement links TRBV6-1 to TRBJ1-2, with D possibly matching TRBD1 (6 bases). Germline values: CDR1 MNHNS, CDR2 SASEGT. CDR3 length: 15 amino acids. The ends were cut back, 9 bases at V and 4 bases at J, with 21 bases in the middle. The CDR3: CASRAPTGVSYGYTF. The CDR3, as DNA: TGTGCCAGTAGAGCTCCGACAGGCGTGAGCTATGGCTACACCTTC.

This clonotype was seen repeatedly, ten times or more. This chain joins TRBV20-1 and TRBJ1-3; D is perhaps TRBD1 (5 bases). The V end lost 3 bases, the J end lost 8 bases, and 14 bases lay between the germline ends. CDR1 is DFQATT, CDR2 SNEGSKA, per germline (reference sequence). The length of the CDR3 is 13 residues. CDR3 region: CSASGGVGDTIYF. The DNA for the CDR3 is TGCAGTGCTAGCGGGGGAGTAGGGGACACCATATATTTT.

This clonotype has a count of ten or more. The rearrangement links TRBV27 to TRBJ2-7, with 8 bases lining up with TRBD1. Germline V CDR1 and CDR2: MNHEY, SMNVEV (reference sequence). Unmatched junction bases numbered 5, after V lost 3 bases and J lost 4 bases. The CDR3 has 14 residues. CDR3 bases: TGTGCCAGCAGTTTTCAGGGGGCGGCTTACGAGCAGTACTTC. Translation: CASSFQGAAYEQYF.

The J gene is TRBJ2-7, the V gene TRBV29-1, with D possibly matching TRBD2 (5 bases). Trimming removed 0 bases from V and 3 bases from J, with 9 bases in between. This CDR3 spans 13 amino acids. CDR1 and CDR2 (germline): SQVTM, ANQGSEA. CDR3 in amino acids: CSVEDGGRYEQYF. For the CDR3, the DNA is TGCAGCGTTGAAGACGGCGGGCGCTACGAGCAGTACTTC.

V usage is TRBV2 and J usage is TRBJ2-7; TRBD2 might be the D (6 bases). This CDR3 is built from 12 residues. CDR1 is SNHLY, CDR2 FYNNEI, per germline. The CDR3 nucleotides read TGTGCTGGCGGAGGGAGCTCCTACGAGCAGTACTTC. Translating gives CAGGGSSYEQYF.

The J gene is TRBJ2-2, the V gene TRBV29-1, with D possibly called TRBD1 or TRBD2 (5 bases each). The length of the CDR3 is 15 residues. V shed 5 bases and J shed 0 bases, with 13 bases lying between them. Germline CDR1 SQVTM, CDR2 ANQGSEA. The CDR3 loop is CSVPGDLSNTGELFF. CDR3 DNA: TGCAGCGTTCCTGGGGACCTTTCGAACACCGGGGAGCTGTTTTTT.

This chain uses TRBV15 with TRBJ1-2; perhaps TRBD1 as D (6 bases). Germline CDR1 reads LNHNV; CDR2 reads YYDKDF (reference sequence). The CDR3 sequence is 15 residues long. V lost 0 bases to trimming and J lost 4 bases, with 12 bases between them. CDR3 in amino acids: CATSRDPGGSYGYTF. CDR3 DNA: TGTGCCACCAGCAGAGATCCCGGGGGCTCCTATGGCTACACCTTC.

The V and J genes are TRBV28 and TRBJ2-5; the D call may be TRBD1 or TRBD2 (5 bases each). Trimming removed 3 bases from V and 4 bases from J, with 12 bases in between. The CDR3 loop spans 14 amino acids. Looked up from germline, CDR1 is MDHEN and CDR2 is SYDVKM. CDR3 protein: CASSFVWDGETQYF. Here the CDR3 DNA reads TGTGCCAGCAGTTTCGTTTGGGACGGAGAGACCCAGTACTTC.

This clonotype was seen many times. V usage is TRBV10-3 and J usage is TRBJ2-7; 7 bases align to TRBD1. Germline lookup yields CDR1 ENHRY and CDR2 SYGVKD. J gave up 7 bases and V 3 bases, and 6 bases lay outside the gene matches. CDR3 length equals 13 residues. The CDR3 region has the DNA TGTGCCATCAGTGATTCAGACAGGGTTGAGCAGTACTTC. Amino acids: CAISDSDRVEQYF.

This clonotype was seen repeatedly, ten times or more. This sequence may be a read error, since a much larger clone differs from it by one base. The chain couples TRBV24-1 to TRBJ1-2; weak D call: TRBD1 (5 bases). Germline CDR1 and CDR2: KGHDR and SFDVKD. The CDR3 length is 11 residues. The CDR3 nucleotides read TGTACCACCAGGGCACCACAAGGCTACACCTTC. It yields the protein CTTRAPQGYTF.

Ten or more counts support this clonotype. The chain recombines TRBV6-5 with TRBJ2-5; tentative D call: TRBD1 (6 bases). The CDR3 extends over 13 amino acids. V lost 2 bases, J lost 5 bases, and 9 bases lay in between. The germline CDR1 and CDR2 sequences are MNHEY and SVGAGI. In DNA form, the CDR3 reads TGTGCCAGCAGTTACGCGAGGGGGGAGACCCAGTACTTC. It is translated as CASSYARGETQYF.

This clonotype has just one count. This could be a read error, since a much larger clone is one nucleotide away. The CDR3 spells CSARVQEMGSYEQYF. CDR3 sequence (DNA): TGCAGTGCTAGAGTTCAGGAAATGGGCAGCTACGAGCAGTACTTC. V and J are TRBV20-1 and TRBJ2-7; no clear D gene. Per the germline V gene, CDR1 is DFQATT and CDR2 is SNEGSKA (reference sequence). There are 15 residues in the CDR3. V was cut by 1 base and J by 3 bases, with 16 bases left in between.

This clonotype was seen many times. Possible read error: a much larger clone is one base away. Since no conserved phenylalanine or tryptophan closes the CDR3, a read error is the likely cause. J is TRBJ2-5 and V is TRBV6-2 or TRBV6-3; D remains ambiguous. Looked up from germline, CDR1 is MNHEY and CDR2 is SVGEGT. V shed 5 bases and J shed 3 bases, with 4 bases lying between them. The CDR3 extends over 11 amino acids. DNA of the CDR3: TGTGCCAGCAGTCGAAAAGAGACCCAGTACCTC. It yields the protein CASSRKETQYL.

In its sample, this clonotype was seen many times. V usage is TRBV7-3 and J usage is TRBJ1-1, with TRBD1 as a possible D gene (5 bases). Per germline, CDR1 SGHTA and CDR2 FQGTGA. The CDR3 has 13 amino acids. Trimming stripped 5 bases from V and 1 base from J, with 8 bases between. Written as DNA, the CDR3 is TGTGCCAGCAGCGTGGGGACGAACACTGAAGCTTTCTTT. Encoded protein: CASSVGTNTEAFF.

The CDR3 region has the DNA TGTGCCAGCAGCCATGAACCGGGGGACACCCAAGGCTACACCTTC. This translates into CASSHEPGDTQGYTF. The genes are TRBV14 and TRBJ1-2; tentative D call: TRBD1 (6 bases). There are 15 residues in the CDR3. Germline assignment: CDR1 SGHDN and CDR2 FVKESK. V lost 3 bases, J lost 8 bases, and 19 bases lay in between.

This clonotype has just a few counts. CDR3 coding DNA: TGCGCCAGCAGCTTGCCCCCGACAGAGAACACTGAAGCTTTCTTT. Amino acid sequence: CASSLPPTENTEAFF. This chain uses TRBV5-1 with TRBJ1-1; tentative D call: TRBD1 (5 bases). Trimming cost V 1 base and J 1 base, with 11 bases left between them. This CDR3 comprises 15 residues. The germline CDR1 and CDR2 sequences are SGHRS and YFSETQ. Full variable domain (missing parts from reference TRBV5-1 and TRBJ1-1): KAGVTQTPRYLIKTRGQQVTLSCSPISGHRSVSWYQQTPGQGLQFLFEYFSETQRNKGNFPGRFSGRQFSNSRSEMNVSTLELGDSALYLCASSLPPTENTEAFFGQGTRLTVV.